This TCR beta chain stems from a study of early T cells in non-severe SARS-CoV-2 infection. Background on the study: The authors sequenced bulk RNA from unsorted whole blood, leaving chains unpaired. Findings and caveats of the study: Anti-spike CD8 responses were favored in VDJdb matching, and private and CD4 specificities were missed.

CDR3 length: 16 residues. The V and J ends lost 4 bases and 0 bases, in that order; junction bases with no gene match: 5. Per the germline V gene, CDR1 is ENHRY and CDR2 is SYGVKD. Researchers tagged individual cDNA molecules with unique molecular identifiers. TCRdb passed the 5' RACE reads through MiXCR, listing each CDR3 protein once. Among about 100,000 distinct CDR3 sequences, roughly 14% were seen once, and the ten largest hold 6% to 7%. A remark on this clonotype: Its specificity is not known.

V is TRBV10-3 and J is TRBJ2-3, with 9 bases aligning to TRBD1. Input material: whole blood. The receptor was isolated from an adult who was a healthcare worker with PCR-confirmed SARS-CoV-2 infection or an uninfected control (not recorded which). CDR3 DNA: TGTGCCATCAGTGCGAGGACAGGGGATAGCACAGATACGCAGTATTTT. It codes for CAISARTGDSTDTQYF.